This TCR beta chain was obtained from a study of identical twins (dated by TCRdb to between 2015 and 2016). Study-level background: The study deep-sequenced TCR alpha and beta repertoires from monozygotic twins, unrelated adults of various ages and cord blood to test whether fetal clonotypes persist. Replicate twin experiments were performed at different times using different library preparation protocols to rule out contamination.

On the study overall, not on this receptor specifically: Because the same donors could not be followed over many years, the conclusions depended on cross-sectional statistical analysis. The excess sharing between twins in beta out-of-frame sequences was weaker because fewer shared sequences reduced the signal-to-noise ratio. Compared with coincidental sharing between unrelated individuals, an excess of low generation-probability sequences was observed among out-of-frame TCR alpha sequences shared between twins. Invariant T cells such as MAIT and iNKT could partly confound zero-insertion analyses, although diverse VJ usage argued against such confounding for most clonotypes. Out-of-frame TCR alpha sharing in monozygotic twins was systematically underestimated by recombination models, whereas sharing between unrelated individuals was in agreement with the recombination models. Fewer insertions were carried by abundant cord blood beta clonotypes, a similar but weaker trend appeared in young adult naive repertoires, and no such trend appeared in memory repertoires.

Receptor libraries were prepared by 5' RACE. Sequencer: Illumina HiSeq 2000. Template switching added a universal primer binding site, and the final cDNA carried a unique molecular identifier that allowed TCR cDNA molecules to be counted accurately. Specific primers in the conserved constant-segment region were used to synthesize first-strand cDNA for the TCR alpha and beta chains. To control for contamination, each cDNA library was double barcoded with a SMART-Mk sample barcode plus Illumina barcodes. TruSeq adapter sequences and Illumina sample barcodes were added in two successive PCR steps. The TCR alpha and beta cDNA libraries were sequenced on the Illumina HiSeq platform using custom primers. Turning to the authors' computational methods: Raw reads were processed with MiGEC to extract unique molecular identifiers, and MiXCR was used to determine CDR3 positions. For each individual, recombination models were inferred using an EM algorithm with the repgenHMM and IGoR tools. The analysis of shared clonotypes was done with the tcR package in R, with sharing normalized by the product of cloneset sizes. Out-of-frame nonproductive sequences were analyzed to study raw recombination free of thymic and clonal selection effects. The public reads were quality trimmed at Q25 with fastp and then assembled into clones with MiXCR by TCRdb, keeping productive beta chains. Entries that share a CDR3 protein sequence are merged under the most common genes and DNA. TCRdb's processing, not the study's, gives the V and J calls here. This sample holds fewer than 500,000 distinct CDR3 sequences; 14% were observed only once. About 0.94% of the sample is in the top ten clones.

Every donor was a healthy Caucasian. Three pairs of female monozygotic twins, all aged roughly 18 to 29 years, were included in the twin cohort. CD4+ and CD8+ T cell populations were isolated with positive isolation kits from Invitrogen. The germline V end is reduced by 9 bases and the J end by 5 bases; junction bases left unmatched: 9. Including the terminal cysteine and phenylalanine, the CDR3 comprises 13 residues. The only DNA kept is the CDR3, 39 bases in frame from the first base. CDR1 SGHRS and CDR2 YFSETQ are derived from the germline V gene. On this clonotype itself: This receptor's antigen is unknown. No much larger clone is present one base from it, and per-base qualities are unavailable.

These data were also filed under a second study, of yellow fever vaccine responses in identical twins. Taken from the second paper: The authors reported that the T cell response to vaccination in identical twins appeared partly convergent and partly personalized. The study precisely tracked vaccine-responding T cell clones in identical twins.

This sequence originates from a woman aged 18-29 years in good health. This receptor chain uses TRBV5-1 and TRBJ2-3; 7 bases in the junction line up with TRBD1. Sequenced sample: CD4+ T cells sorted from blood. Here is the DNA: TGCGCCACAAACAGGGGACCGGGAGATACGCAGTATTTT. Its translation reads: CATNRGPGDTQYF.